These 17 T cell receptor beta chains were all obtained from the same sample, sequenced in a study of shared clonotypes between healthy human individuals. Only in-frame clones appear in the TCRdb table, and some are missing; sequencing was by immunoSEQ multiplex PCR. The profile shows roughly 2.2 million clones, roughly 90% of them singletons. The specimen sequenced was naive CD4+ T cells from PBMCs. Subset of the sample: CD45RA+ positively selected. The receptors were sampled from a man aged 18 to 30 in good health. Some clones in this sample may be carry-over from other donors' samples.

In its sample, this clone was seen once. This chain joins TRBV5-1 and TRBJ2-6, with a possible D match to TRBD1 (6 bases). In germline, CDR1 is SGHRS, CDR2 YFSETQ. The V and J ends lost 4 bases and 3 bases respectively, with 11 bases between them. CDR3 length equals 15 residues. CDR3 bases: TGCGCCAGCAGCACCAGGACAGTTGGGGCCAACGTCCTGACTTTC. Its translation is CASSTRTVGANVLTF. The complete variable domain, with remaining parts taken from reference TRBV5-1 and TRBJ2-6, reads KAGVTQTPRYLIKTRGQQVTLSCSPISGHRSVSWYQQTPGQGLQFLFEYFSETQRNKGNFPGRFSGRQFSNSRSEMNVSTLELGDSALYLCASSTRTVGANVLTFGAGSRLTVL.

The J gene is TRBJ2-5, the V gene TRBV5-4; maybe TRBD2 (5 bases). The CDR3 is 14 amino acids. The germline V gene has CDR1 SGHNT and CDR2 YYREEE (reference sequence). V lost 2 bases and J lost 5, with 13 bases in between. In DNA, the CDR3 is TGTGCCAGCAGCTTATCCGGGCCGGGGGAGACCCAGTACTTC. It encodes CASSLSGPGETQYF.

This chain connects TRBV19 to TRBJ2-5; D is unresolved. Trimming shortened V by 3 bases and J by 2 bases, and 16 bases separated the two germline ends. The germline V gene has CDR1 LNHDA and CDR2 SQIVND (reference sequence). There are 16 residues in the CDR3. The CDR3 spells CASSIRLAIQQETQYF. The CDR3 nucleotides are TGTGCCAGTAGTATCCGACTCGCCATCCAGCAAGAGACCCAGTACTTC.

J is TRBJ2-5 and V is TRBV5-1; D is uncertain. The V end lost 9 bases, the J end lost 1 base, and 10 bases lay between the germline ends. The CDR3 totals 12 residues. Germline lookup yields CDR1 SGHRS and CDR2 YFSETQ. CDR3 bases: TGCGCCACCCGACACGGCCAAGAGACCCAGTACTTC. Its translation is CATRHGQETQYF.

V gene TRBV10-3 combines with J gene TRBJ2-2; TRBD1 matches at 9 bases. J gave up 6 bases and V 6 bases, and 5 bases lay outside the gene matches. CDR1 and CDR2 from the germline V gene are ENHRY and SYGVKD. This CDR3 region has 14 residues. CDR3 in amino acids: CAIRGQGGAGELFF. Here the CDR3 DNA reads TGTGCCATCAGGGGACAGGGCGGGGCCGGGGAGCTGTTTTTT.

V is TRBV9 and J is TRBJ2-1; D tentatively reads TRBD1 or TRBD2 (6 bases each). CDR1 is SGDLS and CDR2 is YYNGEE in the germline V gene. Trimming took 0 bases from V and 5 from J, leaving 12 bases between them. The CDR3 spans 15 residues. CDR3 DNA sequence: TGTGCCAGCAGCGTAGGAGGGGGGACGGACAATGAGCAGTTCTTC. Residues: CASSVGGGTDNEQFF.

With regard to this clone: At the DNA level, this CDR3 is encoded by other sequences in the same sample as well. CDR3 sequence (DNA): TGTGCCAGCAGCTTAGGTGGTGGATACGAGCAGTACTTC. Its protein product is CASSLGGGYEQYF. V usage is TRBV7-2 and J usage is TRBJ2-7; D is undetermined. The CDR3 length is 13 residues. The V and J ends lost 1 base and 4 bases respectively, with 8 bases between them. CDR1 and CDR2 from the germline V gene are SGHTA and FQGNSA.

This chain's CDR3 is CASSLGRGGTGELFF. CDR3 DNA: TGTGCCAGCAGCTTGGGCAGGGGAGGGACCGGGGAGCTGTTTTTT. The chain couples TRBV7-2 to TRBJ2-2; weak D call: TRBD2 (7 bases). Germline CDR1 SGHTA, CDR2 FQGNSA. The CDR3 spans 15 residues. V was shortened by 3 bases and J by 5 bases, with 13 bases between the two germline ends.

The CDR3 spells CASRMGVTDYGYTF. CDR3 coding DNA: TGTGCCAGCAGGATGGGGGTGACAGACTATGGCTACACCTTC. The rearrangement joins TRBV2 to TRBJ1-2, with D perhaps matching TRBD1 (5 bases). Germline V gene lookup returns CDR1 SNHLY and CDR2 FYNNEI. This CDR3 is 14 amino acids long. Trimming stripped 6 bases from V and 3 bases from J, with 14 bases between. The whole variable domain, remainder taken from reference TRBV2 and TRBJ1-2, is EPEVTQTPSHQVTQMGQEVILRCVPISNHLYFYWYRQILGQKVEFLVSFYNNEISEKSEIFDDQFSVERPDGSNFTLKIRSTKLEDSAMYFCASRMGVTDYGYTFGSGTRLTVV.

The chain links TRBV6-5 to TRBJ2-3, with 11 bases identical to TRBD2. Looked up from germline, CDR1 is MNHEY and CDR2 is SVGAGI. V lost 10 bases, J lost 0 bases, and 6 bases stayed unmatched. This CDR3 is built from 15 residues. The CDR3 bases are TGTGCCACCTTTAGCGGGAGGGCGAGCACAGATACGCAGTATTTT. Protein product: CATFSGRASTDTQYF.

Of note for this clone: The same CDR3 can be traced to other DNA sequences in this sample. The chain employs TRBV6-6 and TRBJ1-1; a possible D gene is TRBD1 (5 bases). The germline V gene encodes CDR1 MNHNY and CDR2 SVGAGI (reference sequence). The CDR3 extends over 13 amino acids. V shed 2 bases and J shed 1 base, with 5 bases lying between them. The DNA of the CDR3 is TGTGCCAGCAGTTACGGACAGAACACTGAAGCTTTCTTT. Translation: CASSYGQNTEAFF.

The V call is TRBV7-3, the J call TRBJ2-5, with D perhaps assigned TRBD1 or TRBD2 (5 bases each). The CDR3 is 16 amino acids. The ends were cut back, 2 bases at V and 4 bases at J, with 17 bases in the middle. Germline V gene lookup returns CDR1 SGHTA and CDR2 FQGTGA. The CDR3 DNA reads as TGTGCCAGCAGCTTAGGGACCGCCGGGATAACAGAGACCCAGTACTTC. Translation gives CASSLGTAGITETQYF.

The V and J genes are TRBV2 and TRBJ2-2; D not resolved. Germline assignment: CDR1 SNHLY and CDR2 FYNNEI. The V gene lost 5 bases and the J gene lost 1 base, with 8 bases spanning the gap. This CDR3 has 14 amino acids. CDR3 amino acids: CASSLRMNTGELFF. DNA for the CDR3: TGTGCCAGCAGTCTGAGGATGAACACCGGGGAGCTGTTTTTT.

V usage is TRBV4-2 and J usage is TRBJ2-4; 8 bases are a match to TRBD2. The J segment lost 2 bases and the V segment lost 2 bases, leaving 5 bases of the junction unmatched. The germline V gene encodes CDR1 LGHNA and CDR2 YNFKEQ. The length of the CDR3 is 16 residues. As DNA, the CDR3 is TGTGCCAGCAGCCAACCTTCGGGGGGGACCAAAAACATTCAGTACTTC. It translates to CASSQPSGGTKNIQYF.

The chain couples TRBV5-1 to TRBJ1-5, with D perhaps TRBD1 (5 bases). Germline V gene lookup returns CDR1 SGHRS and CDR2 YFSETQ. The length of the CDR3 is 14 residues. Deletions cut 4 bases from V and 9 bases from J, with 17 bases between. The CDR3 protein is CASSPDSPGGPQHF. DNA of the CDR3: TGCGCCAGCAGCCCTGACAGCCCCGGGGGGCCCCAGCATTTT.

The chain has TRBV6-5 and TRBJ1-5; TRBD1 might be the D (6 bases). V was trimmed by 6 bases and J by 6 bases, leaving 12 bases between them. CDR3 size: 13 residues. Germline V lookup: CDR1 MNHEY, CDR2 SVGAGI. CDR3 bases: TGTGCCAGCAGGTCGACAGGTAGTCAGCCCCAGCATTTT. This translates into CASRSTGSQPQHF.

This CDR3 is CASSYRPGVEQYF. CDR3 nucleotides: TGTGCCAGCAGTTACCGTCCAGGGGTCGAGCAGTACTTC. The V and J genes are TRBV6-5 and TRBJ2-7, with D tentatively TRBD1 (6 bases). The CDR3 length is 13 residues. Per the germline V gene, CDR1 is MNHEY and CDR2 is SVGAGI. V lost 2 bases and J 6 bases, leaving 11 bases between the germline ends.